This T cell receptor beta chain came from a study of T cells in Graves' hyperthyroidism and ophthalmopathy. V lost 4 bases and J lost 2; bases outside the gene matches: 6. CDR3 length: 17 residues. CDR1 SGHRS and CDR2 YFSETQ come from the germline V gene. TCR beta CDR3 regions were amplified from RNA transcripts. Using the HTBI primer set, a first-round RT-PCR was run on the TCR CDR3. One entry per CDR3 protein results from TCRdb running MiXCR on the multiplex PCR reads. The sample holds under 650,000 distinct CDR3 sequences; around 16% are singletons and the top ten take around 4%. This clonotype was seen ten or more times.

The TCR was taken from a woman aged 25 to 39 with Graves' hyperthyroidism. The chain combines TRBV5-1 with TRBJ2-3, with TRBD2 matching over 14 bases. The specimen was blood. The CDR3 loop reads CASSPGLAGGVTDTQYF. CDR3 sequence (DNA): TGCGCCAGCAGCCCCGGACTAGCGGGAGGCGTCACAGATACGCAGTATTTT. Drawing the rest from reference TRBV5-1 and TRBJ2-3, the complete variable domain is KAGVTQTPRYLIKTRGQQVTLSCSPISGHRSVSWYQQTPGQGLQFLFEYFSETQRNKGNFPGRFSGRQFSNSRSEMNVSTLELGDSALYLCASSPGLAGGVTDTQYFGPGTRLTVL.